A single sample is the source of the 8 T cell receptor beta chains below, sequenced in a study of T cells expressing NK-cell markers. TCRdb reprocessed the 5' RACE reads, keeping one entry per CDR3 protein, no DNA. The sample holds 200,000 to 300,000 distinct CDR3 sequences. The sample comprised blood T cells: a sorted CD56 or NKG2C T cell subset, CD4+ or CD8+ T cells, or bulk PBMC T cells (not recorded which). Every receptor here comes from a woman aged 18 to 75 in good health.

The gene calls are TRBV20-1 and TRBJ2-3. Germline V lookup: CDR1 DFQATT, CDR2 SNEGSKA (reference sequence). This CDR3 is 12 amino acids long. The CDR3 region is CSAREDLDTQYF.

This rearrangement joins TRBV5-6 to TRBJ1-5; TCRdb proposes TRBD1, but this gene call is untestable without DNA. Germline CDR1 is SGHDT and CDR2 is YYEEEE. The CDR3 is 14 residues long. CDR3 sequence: CASSLGQQGQPQHF.

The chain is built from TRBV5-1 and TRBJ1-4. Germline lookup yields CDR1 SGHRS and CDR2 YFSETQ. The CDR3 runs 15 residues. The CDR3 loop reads CASSSVGGRGEKLFF.

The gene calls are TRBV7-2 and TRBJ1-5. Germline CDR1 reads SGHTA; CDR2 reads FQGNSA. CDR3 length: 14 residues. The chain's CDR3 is CASSFISSNQPQHF.

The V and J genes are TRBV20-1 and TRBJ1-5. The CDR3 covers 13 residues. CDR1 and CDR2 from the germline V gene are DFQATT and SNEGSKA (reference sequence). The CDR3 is CSAPVGPNQPQHF.

The CDR3 here is CASSLTHEETQYF. This chain uses TRBV12-3 or TRBV12-4 with TRBJ2-5. The CDR3 covers 13 residues.

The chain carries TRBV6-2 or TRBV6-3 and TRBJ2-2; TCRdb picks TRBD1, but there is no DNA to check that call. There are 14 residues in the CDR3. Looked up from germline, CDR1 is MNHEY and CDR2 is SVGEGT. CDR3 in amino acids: CASSLGGRSGELFF.

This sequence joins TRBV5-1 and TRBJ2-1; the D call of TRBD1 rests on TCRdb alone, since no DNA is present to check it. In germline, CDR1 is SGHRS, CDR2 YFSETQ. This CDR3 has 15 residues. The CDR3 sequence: CASSPGPGRLDEQFF.